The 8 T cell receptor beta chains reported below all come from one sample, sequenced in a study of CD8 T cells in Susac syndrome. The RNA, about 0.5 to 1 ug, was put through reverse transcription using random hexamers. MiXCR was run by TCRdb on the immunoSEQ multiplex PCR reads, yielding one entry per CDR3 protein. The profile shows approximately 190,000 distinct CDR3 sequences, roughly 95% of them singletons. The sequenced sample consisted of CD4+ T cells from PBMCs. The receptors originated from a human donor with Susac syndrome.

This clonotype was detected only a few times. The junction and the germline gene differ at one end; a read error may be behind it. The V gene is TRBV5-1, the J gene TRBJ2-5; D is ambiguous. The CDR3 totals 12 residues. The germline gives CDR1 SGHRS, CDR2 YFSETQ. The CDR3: CASSLNQETQYF. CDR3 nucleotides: TGTGCCAGCAGTCTTAACCAAGAGACCCAGTACTTC.

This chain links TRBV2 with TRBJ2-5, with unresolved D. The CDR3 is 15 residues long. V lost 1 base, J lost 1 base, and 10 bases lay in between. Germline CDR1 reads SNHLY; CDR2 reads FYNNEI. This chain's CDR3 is CASSEVGASQETQYF. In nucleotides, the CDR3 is TGTGCCAGCAGTGAAGTCGGTGCGTCCCAAGAGACCCAGTACTTC. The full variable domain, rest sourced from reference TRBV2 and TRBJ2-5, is EPEVTQTPSHQVTQMGQEVILRCVPISNHLYFYWYRQILGQKVEFLVSFYNNEISEKSEIFDDQFSVERPDGSNFTLKIRSTKLEDSAMYFCASSEVGASQETQYFGPGTRLLVL.

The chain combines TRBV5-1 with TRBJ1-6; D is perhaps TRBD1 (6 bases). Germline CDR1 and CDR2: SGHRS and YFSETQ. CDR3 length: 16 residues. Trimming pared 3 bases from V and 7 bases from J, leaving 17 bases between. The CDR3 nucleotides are TGCGCCAGCAGCTCTGGAACGGGGGCAGCGAATTCACCCCTCCACTTT. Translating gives CASSSGTGAANSPLHF.

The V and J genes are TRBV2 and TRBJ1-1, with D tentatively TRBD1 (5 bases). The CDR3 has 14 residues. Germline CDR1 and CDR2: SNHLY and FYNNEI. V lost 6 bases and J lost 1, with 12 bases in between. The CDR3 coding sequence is TGTGCCAGCAGGGTGGACACCTCGAACACTGAAGCTTTCTTT. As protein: CASRVDTSNTEAFF.

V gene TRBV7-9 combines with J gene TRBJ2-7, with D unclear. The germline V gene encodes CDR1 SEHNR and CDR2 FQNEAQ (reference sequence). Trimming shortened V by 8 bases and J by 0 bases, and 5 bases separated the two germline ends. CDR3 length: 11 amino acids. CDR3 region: CASGDSYEQYF. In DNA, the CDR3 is TGTGCCAGCGGAGACTCCTACGAGCAGTACTTC. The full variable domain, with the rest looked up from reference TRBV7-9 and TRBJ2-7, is DTGVSQNPRHKITKRGQNVTFRCDPISEHNRLYWYRQTLGQGPEFLTYFQNEAQLEKSRLLSDRFSAERPKGSFSTLEIQRTEQGDSAMYLCASGDSYEQYFGPGTRLTVT.

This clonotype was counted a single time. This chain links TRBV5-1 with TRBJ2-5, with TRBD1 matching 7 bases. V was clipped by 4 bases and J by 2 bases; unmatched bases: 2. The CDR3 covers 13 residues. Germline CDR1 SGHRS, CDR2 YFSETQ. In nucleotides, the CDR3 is TGCGCCAGCAGCAGGGGACAGCAAGAGACCCAGTACTTC. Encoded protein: CASSRGQQETQYF.

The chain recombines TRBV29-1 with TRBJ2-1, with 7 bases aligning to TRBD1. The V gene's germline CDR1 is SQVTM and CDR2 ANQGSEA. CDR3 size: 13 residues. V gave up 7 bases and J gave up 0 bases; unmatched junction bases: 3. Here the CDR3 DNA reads TGCAGCGCTGCAGGGGGCTCCTACAATGAGCAGTTCTTC. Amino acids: CSAAGGSYNEQFF.

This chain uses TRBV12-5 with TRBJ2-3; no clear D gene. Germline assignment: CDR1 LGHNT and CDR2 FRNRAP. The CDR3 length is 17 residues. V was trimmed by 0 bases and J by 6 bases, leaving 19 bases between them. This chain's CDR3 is CASGLVPDGVVLDTQYF. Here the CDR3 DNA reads TGTGCTAGTGGTTTGGTACCGGATGGGGTAGTCCTCGATACGCAGTATTTT.